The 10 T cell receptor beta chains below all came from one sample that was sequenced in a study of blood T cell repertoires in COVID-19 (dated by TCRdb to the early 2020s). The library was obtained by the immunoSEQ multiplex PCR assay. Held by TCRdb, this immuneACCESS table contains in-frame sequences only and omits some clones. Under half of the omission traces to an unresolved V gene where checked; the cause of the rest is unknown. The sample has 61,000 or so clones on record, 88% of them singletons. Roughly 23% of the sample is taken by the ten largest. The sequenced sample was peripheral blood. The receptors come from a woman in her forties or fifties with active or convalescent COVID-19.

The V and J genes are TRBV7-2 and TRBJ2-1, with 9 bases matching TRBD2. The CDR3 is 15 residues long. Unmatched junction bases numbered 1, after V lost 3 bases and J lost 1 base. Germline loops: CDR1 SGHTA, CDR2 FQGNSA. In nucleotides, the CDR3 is TGTGCCAGCAGCTTCCTAGCGGGATCCTACAATGAGCAGTTCTTC. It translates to CASSFLAGSYNEQFF.

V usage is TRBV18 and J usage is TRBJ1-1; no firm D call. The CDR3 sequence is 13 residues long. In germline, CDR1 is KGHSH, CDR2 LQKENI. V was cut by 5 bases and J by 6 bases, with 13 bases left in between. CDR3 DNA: TGTGCCAGCTCAGACTCCGATAGTGCTGAAGCTTTCTTT. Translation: CASSDSDSAEAFF.

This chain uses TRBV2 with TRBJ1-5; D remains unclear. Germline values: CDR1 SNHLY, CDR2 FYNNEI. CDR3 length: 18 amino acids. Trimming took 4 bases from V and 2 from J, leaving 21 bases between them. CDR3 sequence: CASSAFIGSGSGNQPQHF. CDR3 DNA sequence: TGTGCCAGCAGTGCTTTTATAGGGTCGGGTAGCGGCAATCAGCCCCAGCATTTT.

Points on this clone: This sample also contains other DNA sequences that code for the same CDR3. The chain's CDR3 is CASSFGQNTGELFF. CDR3 nucleotides: TGTGCCAGCAGCTTCGGACAAAACACCGGGGAGCTGTTTTTT. This chain uses TRBV11-2 with TRBJ2-2, with a possible D match to TRBD1 (5 bases). CDR1 and CDR2 from the germline V gene are SGHAT and FQNNGV. The CDR3 consists of 14 residues. V lost 3 bases to trimming and J lost 2 bases, with 7 bases between them.

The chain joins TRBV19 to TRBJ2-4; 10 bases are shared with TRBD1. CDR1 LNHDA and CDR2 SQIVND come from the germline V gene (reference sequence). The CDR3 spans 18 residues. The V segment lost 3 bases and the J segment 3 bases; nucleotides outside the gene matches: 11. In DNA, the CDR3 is TGTGCCAGTAGTATGGTGGGGACAGGGGCGATCGACAAAAACATTCAGTACTTC. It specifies CASSMVGTGAIDKNIQYF.

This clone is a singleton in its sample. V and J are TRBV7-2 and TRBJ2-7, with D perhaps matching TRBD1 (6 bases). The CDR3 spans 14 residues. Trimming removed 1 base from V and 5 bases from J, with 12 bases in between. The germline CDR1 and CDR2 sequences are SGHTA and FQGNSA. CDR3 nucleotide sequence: TGTGCCAGCAGCTTAGAACAGGGTTTCGACGAGCAGTACTTC. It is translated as CASSLEQGFDEQYF.

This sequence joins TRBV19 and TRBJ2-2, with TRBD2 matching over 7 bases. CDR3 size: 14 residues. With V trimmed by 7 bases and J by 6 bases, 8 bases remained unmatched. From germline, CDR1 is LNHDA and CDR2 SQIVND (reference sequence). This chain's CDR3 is CASTPGLRPGELFF. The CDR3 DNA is TGTGCCAGTACCCCGGGACTACGACCCGGGGAGCTGTTTTTT. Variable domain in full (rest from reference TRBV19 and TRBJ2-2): DGGITQSPKYLFRKEGQNVTLSCEQNLNHDAMYWYRQDPGQGLRLIYYSQIVNDFQKGDIAEGYSVSREKKESFPLTVTSAQKNPTAFYLCASTPGLRPGELFFGEGSRLTVL.

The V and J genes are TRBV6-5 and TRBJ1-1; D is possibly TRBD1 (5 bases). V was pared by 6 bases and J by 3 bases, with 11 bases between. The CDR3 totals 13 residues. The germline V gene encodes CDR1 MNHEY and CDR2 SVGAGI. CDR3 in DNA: TGTGCCAGCAGCCGGGGGAGTGACACTGAAGCTTTCTTT. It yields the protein CASSRGSDTEAFF.

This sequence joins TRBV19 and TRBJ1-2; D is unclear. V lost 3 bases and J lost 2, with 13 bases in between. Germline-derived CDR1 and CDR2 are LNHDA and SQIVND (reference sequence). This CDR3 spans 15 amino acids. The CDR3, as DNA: TGTGCCAGTAGTATTTCCGGCGGCGGGAACTATGGCTACACCTTC. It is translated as CASSISGGGNYGYTF.

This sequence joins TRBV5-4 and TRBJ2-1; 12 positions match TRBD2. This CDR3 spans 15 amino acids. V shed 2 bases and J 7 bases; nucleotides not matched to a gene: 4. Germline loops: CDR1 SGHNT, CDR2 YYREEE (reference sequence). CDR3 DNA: TGTGCCAGCAGCTTTCGACTAGCGGGAGCGAATGAGCAGTTCTTC. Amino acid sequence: CASSFRLAGANEQFF.